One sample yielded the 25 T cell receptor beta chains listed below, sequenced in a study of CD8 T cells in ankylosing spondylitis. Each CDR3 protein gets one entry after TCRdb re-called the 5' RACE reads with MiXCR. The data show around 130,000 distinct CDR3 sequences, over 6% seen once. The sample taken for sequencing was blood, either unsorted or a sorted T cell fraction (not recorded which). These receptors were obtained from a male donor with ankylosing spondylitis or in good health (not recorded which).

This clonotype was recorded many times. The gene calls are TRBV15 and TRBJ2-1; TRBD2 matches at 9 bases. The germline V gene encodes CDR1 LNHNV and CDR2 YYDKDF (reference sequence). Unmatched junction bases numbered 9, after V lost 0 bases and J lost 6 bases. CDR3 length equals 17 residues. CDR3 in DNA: TGTGCCACCAGCAGAGATATCGGACTAGCGCAACTCAATGAGCAGTTCTTC. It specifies CATSRDIGLAQLNEQFF.

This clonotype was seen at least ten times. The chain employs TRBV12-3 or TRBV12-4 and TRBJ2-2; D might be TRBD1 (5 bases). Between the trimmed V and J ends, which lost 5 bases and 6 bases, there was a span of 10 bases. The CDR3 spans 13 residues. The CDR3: CASSPQGPGELFF. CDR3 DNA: TGTGCCAGCAGTCCTCAGGGTCCCGGGGAGCTGTTTTTT.

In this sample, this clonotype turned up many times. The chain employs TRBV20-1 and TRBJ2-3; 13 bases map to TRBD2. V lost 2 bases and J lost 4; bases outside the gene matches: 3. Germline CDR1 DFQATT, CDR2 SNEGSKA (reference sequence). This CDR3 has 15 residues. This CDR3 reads CSARRTSGSADTQYF. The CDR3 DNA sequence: TGCAGTGCTAGACGGACTAGCGGGAGCGCAGATACGCAGTATTTT.

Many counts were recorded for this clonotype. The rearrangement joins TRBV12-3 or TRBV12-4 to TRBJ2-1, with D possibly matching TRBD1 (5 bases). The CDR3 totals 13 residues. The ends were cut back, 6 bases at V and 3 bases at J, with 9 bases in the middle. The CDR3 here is CASSHDSYNEQFF. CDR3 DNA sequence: TGTGCCAGCAGCCACGACAGCTACAATGAGCAGTTCTTC.

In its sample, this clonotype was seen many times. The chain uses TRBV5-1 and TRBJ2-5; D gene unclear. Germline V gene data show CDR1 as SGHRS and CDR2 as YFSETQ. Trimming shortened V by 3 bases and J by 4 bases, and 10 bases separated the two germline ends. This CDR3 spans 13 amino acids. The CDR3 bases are TGCGCCAGCAGCTCCCCGACGGGAGAGACCCAGTACTTC. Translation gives CASSSPTGETQYF.

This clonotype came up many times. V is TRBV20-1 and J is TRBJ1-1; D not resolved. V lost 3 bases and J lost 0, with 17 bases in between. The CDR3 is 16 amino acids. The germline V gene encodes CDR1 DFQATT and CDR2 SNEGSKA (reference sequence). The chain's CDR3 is CSASDGSANMNTEAFF. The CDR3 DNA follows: TGCAGTGCTAGTGATGGATCGGCCAACATGAACACTGAAGCTTTCTTT.

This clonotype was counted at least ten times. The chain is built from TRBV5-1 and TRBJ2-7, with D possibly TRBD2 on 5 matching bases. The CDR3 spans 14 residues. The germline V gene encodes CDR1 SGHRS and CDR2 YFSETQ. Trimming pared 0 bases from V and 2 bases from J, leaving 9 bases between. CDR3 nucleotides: TGCGCCAGCAGCTTGGACGGGAATACCTACGAGCAGTACTTC. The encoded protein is CASSLDGNTYEQYF.

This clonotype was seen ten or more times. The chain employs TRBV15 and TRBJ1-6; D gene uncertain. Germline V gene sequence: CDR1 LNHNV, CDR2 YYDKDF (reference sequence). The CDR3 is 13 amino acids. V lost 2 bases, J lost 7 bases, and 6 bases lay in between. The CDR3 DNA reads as TGTGCCACCAGCAGATACCTCAATTCACCCCTCCACTTT. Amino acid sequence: CATSRYLNSPLHF.

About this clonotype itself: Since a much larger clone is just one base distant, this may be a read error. The CDR3: CASSLELAGGPETEYF. CDR3 coding DNA: TGTGCCAGCAGCTTAGAGCTAGCGGGAGGGCCAGAGACCGAGTACTTC. The chain couples TRBV11-2 to TRBJ2-5; 12 nucleotides line up with TRBD2. This CDR3 comprises 16 residues. Germline assignment: CDR1 SGHAT and CDR2 FQNNGV.

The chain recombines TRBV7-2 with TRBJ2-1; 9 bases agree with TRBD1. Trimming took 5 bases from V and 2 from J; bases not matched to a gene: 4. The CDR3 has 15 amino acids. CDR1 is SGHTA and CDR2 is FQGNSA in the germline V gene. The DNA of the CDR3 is TGTGCCAGCAGCGCTCGGACAGGGGCCTACAATGAGCAGTTCTTC. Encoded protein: CASSARTGAYNEQFF.

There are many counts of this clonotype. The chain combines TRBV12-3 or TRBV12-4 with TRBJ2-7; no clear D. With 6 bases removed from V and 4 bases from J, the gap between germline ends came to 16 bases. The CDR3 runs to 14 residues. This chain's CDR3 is CASSFGRIPYEQYF. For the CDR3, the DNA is TGTGCCAGCAGCTTTGGACGGATTCCTTACGAGCAGTACTTC.

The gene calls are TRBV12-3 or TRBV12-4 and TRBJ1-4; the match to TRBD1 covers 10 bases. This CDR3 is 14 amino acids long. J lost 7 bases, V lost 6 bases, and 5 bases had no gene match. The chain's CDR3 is CASRPGQGTEKLFF. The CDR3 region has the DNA TGTGCCAGCAGGCCGGGACAGGGGACTGAAAAACTGTTTTTT.

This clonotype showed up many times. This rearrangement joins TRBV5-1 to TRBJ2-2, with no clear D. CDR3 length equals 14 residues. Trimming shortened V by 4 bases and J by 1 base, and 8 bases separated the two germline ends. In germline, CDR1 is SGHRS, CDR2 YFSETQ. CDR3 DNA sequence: TGCGCCAGCAGCCCACTACTGAACACCGGGGAGCTGTTTTTT. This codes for CASSPLLNTGELFF.

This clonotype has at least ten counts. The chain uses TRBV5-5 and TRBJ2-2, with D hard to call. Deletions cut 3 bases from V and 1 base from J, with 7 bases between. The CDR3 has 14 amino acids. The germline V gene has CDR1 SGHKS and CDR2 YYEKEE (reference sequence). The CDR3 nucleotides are TGTGCCAGCAGCTGGGTAGGGAACACCGGGGAGCTGTTTTTT. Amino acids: CASSWVGNTGELFF.

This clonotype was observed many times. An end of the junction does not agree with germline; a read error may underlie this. CDR3 sequence (DNA): TGCAGTGCTATCTTTTCTGGGAGGCCGAATACCGGGGAGCTGTTTTTT. It yields the protein CSAIFSGRPNTGELFF. V is TRBV20-1 and J is TRBJ2-2; perhaps TRBD2 as D (6 bases). The CDR3 is made up of 16 amino acids. The V gene's germline CDR1 is DFQATT and CDR2 SNEGSKA (reference sequence).

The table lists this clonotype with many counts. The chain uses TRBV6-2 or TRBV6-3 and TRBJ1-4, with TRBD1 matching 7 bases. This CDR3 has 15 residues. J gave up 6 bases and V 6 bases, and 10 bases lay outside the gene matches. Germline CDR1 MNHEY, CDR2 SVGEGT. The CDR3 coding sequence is TGTGCCAGCAGCGGAAGACAGGGCAGTCATGAAAAACTGTTTTTT. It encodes CASSGRQGSHEKLFF.

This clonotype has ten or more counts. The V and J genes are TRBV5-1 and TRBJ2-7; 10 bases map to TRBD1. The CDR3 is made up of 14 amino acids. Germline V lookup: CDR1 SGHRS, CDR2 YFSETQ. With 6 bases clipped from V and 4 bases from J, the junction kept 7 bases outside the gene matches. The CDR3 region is CASTRTGGKYEQYF. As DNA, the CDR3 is TGCGCCAGCACCCGGACAGGGGGAAAATACGAGCAGTACTTC.

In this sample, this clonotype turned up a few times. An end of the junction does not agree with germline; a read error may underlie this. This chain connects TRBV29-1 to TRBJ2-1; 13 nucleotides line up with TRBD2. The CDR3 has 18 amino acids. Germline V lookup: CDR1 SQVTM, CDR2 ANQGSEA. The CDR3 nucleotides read TGCAGCGTGGAAGGACTAGCGGGAGACAAGAGCTCCTACAATGAGCAGTTCTTC. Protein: CSVEGLAGDKSSYNEQFF.

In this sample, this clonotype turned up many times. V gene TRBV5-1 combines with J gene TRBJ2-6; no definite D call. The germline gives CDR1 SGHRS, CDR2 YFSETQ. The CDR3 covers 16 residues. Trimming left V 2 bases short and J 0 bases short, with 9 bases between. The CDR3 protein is CASSLMGFSGANVLTF. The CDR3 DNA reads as TGCGCCAGCAGCTTAATGGGTTTCTCTGGGGCCAACGTCCTGACTTTC.

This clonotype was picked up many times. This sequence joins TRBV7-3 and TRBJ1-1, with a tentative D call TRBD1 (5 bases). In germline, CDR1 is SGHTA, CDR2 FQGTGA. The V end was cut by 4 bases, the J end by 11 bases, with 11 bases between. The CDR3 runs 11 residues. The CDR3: CASSSGGGAFF. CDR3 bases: TGTGCCAGCAGCTCCGGGGGAGGGGCTTTCTTT.

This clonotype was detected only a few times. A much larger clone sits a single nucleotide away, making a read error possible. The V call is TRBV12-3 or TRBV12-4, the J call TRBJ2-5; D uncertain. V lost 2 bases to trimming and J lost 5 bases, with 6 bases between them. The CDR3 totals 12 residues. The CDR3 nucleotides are TGTGCCAGCAGTTTACTAGAGGAGACCCAGTACTTC. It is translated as CASSLLEETQYF.

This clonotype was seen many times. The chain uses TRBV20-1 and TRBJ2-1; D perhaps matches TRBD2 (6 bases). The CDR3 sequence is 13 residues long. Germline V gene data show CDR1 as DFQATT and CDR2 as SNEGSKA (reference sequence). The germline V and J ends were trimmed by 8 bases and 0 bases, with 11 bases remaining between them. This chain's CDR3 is CSKIAVSYNEQFF. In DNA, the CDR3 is TGCAGTAAAATAGCGGTCTCCTACAATGAGCAGTTCTTC.

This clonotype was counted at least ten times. In DNA, the CDR3 is TGTGCCAGCAGCCAAGAGGAGATGCAGGGCGGTCAGCCCCAGCATTTT. This encodes CASSQEEMQGGQPQHF. The J gene is TRBJ1-5, the V gene TRBV4-2; possible D gene TRBD1, 5 bases. Looked up from germline, CDR1 is LGHNA and CDR2 is YNFKEQ. There are 16 residues in the CDR3. The V gene lost 0 bases and the J gene lost 6 bases, with 15 bases spanning the gap.

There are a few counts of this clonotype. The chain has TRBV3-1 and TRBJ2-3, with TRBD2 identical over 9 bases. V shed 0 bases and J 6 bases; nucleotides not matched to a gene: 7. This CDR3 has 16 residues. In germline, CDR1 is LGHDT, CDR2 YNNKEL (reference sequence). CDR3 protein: CASSQDLSGGVDTQYF. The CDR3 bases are TGTGCCAGCAGCCAAGATCTTAGCGGGGGAGTCGATACGCAGTATTTT.

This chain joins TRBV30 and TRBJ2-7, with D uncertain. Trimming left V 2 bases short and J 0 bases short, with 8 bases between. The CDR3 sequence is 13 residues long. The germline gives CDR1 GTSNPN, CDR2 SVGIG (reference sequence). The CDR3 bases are TGTGCCTGGAGTTCGGGCGTCTCCTACGAGCAGTACTTC. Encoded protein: CAWSSGVSYEQYF.